The clone carrying this T cell receptor (beta chain) was observed once. The CDR3 spans 15 residues. Germline assignment: CDR1 SNHLY and CDR2 FYNNEI. Losses at the gene ends were 4 bases for V and 3 bases for J; bases not matched to a gene: 6. Here immunoSEQ multiplex PCR was the method, and the copy in TCRdb shows in-frame clones only, minus some. The sample lists approximately 240,000 clones, roughly 91% occurring once. This sample was included in a study of blood T cell repertoires in COVID-19. Across the study: Researchers got acute and convalescent COVID-19 samples from the United States, Italy and Spain.

Sequencing was performed on peripheral blood. The chain carries TRBV2 and TRBJ1-3; TRBD1 aligns across 7 bases. The clonotype comes from a young man with COVID-19, enrolled during active disease. The CDR3 reads CASSADRLNGNTIYF. CDR3 DNA: TGTGCCAGCAGTGCGGACAGGCTTAATGGAAACACCATATATTTT. The complete variable domain, with remaining parts taken from reference TRBV2 and TRBJ1-3, reads EPEVTQTPSHQVTQMGQEVILRCVPISNHLYFYWYRQILGQKVEFLVSFYNNEISEKSEIFDDQFSVERPDGSNFTLKIRSTKLEDSAMYFCASSADRLNGNTIYFGEGSWLTVV.